A selection of T cell receptor beta chains follows, all from one sample in a study of spatial heterogeneity in lung cancer. Via MiXCR, TCRdb re-called the 5' RACE reads, giving one row per CDR3 protein. The sample includes nearly 1,500 distinct CDR3 sequences, about 8.3% seen only once; the top ten take over 9.5%. The sample here was normal lung tissue next to the tumor, taken at surgery. The source of these receptors is a female donor with early-stage non-small cell lung cancer. The conserved cysteine and the conserved F or W are not part of the CDR3 here. A D gene is named only where the DNA matches it firmly.

D,V,J,CDR3
.,TRBV12-3/TRBV12-4,TRBJ2-7,ASSTQGYEQY
.,TRBV5-1,TRBJ2-5,ASSLMGRETQY
.,TRBV6-6,TRBJ1-1,ASSYSNGNTEAF
.,TRBV19,TRBJ1-4,ASSRLGPAGEKLF
.,TRBV28,TRBJ2-3,ASSLTPPDTQY
TRBD2,TRBV19,TRBJ2-5,ASSTTSSQETQY
TRBD2,TRBV5-8,TRBJ2-6,ASSLGPAGDSGANVLT
.,TRBV7-9,TRBJ2-1,ASSLGKLNNEQF
TRBD1,TRBV24-1,TRBJ2-2,ATSDSGQILTGELF
.,TRBV12-3/TRBV12-4,TRBJ2-1,ASSTYFGDNEQF
TRBD1,TRBV18,TRBJ1-3,ASSPPGDRLGGNTIY